The rows below give T cell receptor beta chains drawn from one sample of a study of tumor-infiltrating lymphocytes in primary liver carcinoma. TCRdb called the multiplex PCR reads again in MiXCR, with one record for every CDR3 protein. The profile shows 320,000 or so distinct CDR3 sequences, over 55% of them singletons. The sequenced sample was peripheral blood. Receptors were obtained from a man aged 35 to 55 with primary liver carcinoma and hepatitis B virus infection. CDR3s include the opening cysteine and the closing phenylalanine or tryptophan. The D gene is left open where the match is weak. Where a row states a size, it is once, few, many or the class of an expanded clone; other rows omit it.

V gene	J gene	D gene	clone size	CDR3 protein	CDR3 DNA
TRBV11-1	TRBJ1-6	-	-	CASSLTLVSPLYF	TGTGCCAGCAGTCTGACACTGGTTTCACCCCTCTACTTT
TRBV29-1	TRBJ2-1	-	many	CSVGDGDIFEQFF	TGCAGCGTTGGGGACGGGGATATCTTTGAGCAGTTCTTC
TRBV5-1	TRBJ2-7	-	-	CASSSGPTNSEQYF	TGCGCCAGCAGCTCCGGGCCGACGAACAGCGAGCAGTACTTC
TRBV30	TRBJ2-7	-	-	CAWGLSYKQYF	TGTGCCTGGGGCCTCTCCTACAAGCAGTACTTC
TRBV4-2	TRBJ2-3	TRBD2	many	CASSQGGLAGGTTDTQYF	TGTGCCAGCAGCCAAGGTGGGTTAGCGGGAGGCACCACAGATACGCAGTATTTT
TRBV4-2	TRBJ2-1	TRBD2	-	CASSQASGGSYYEQFF	TGTGCCAGCAGCCAAGCAAGCGGGGGCTCCTACTATGAGCAGTTCTTC
TRBV11-2	TRBJ2-1	-	-	CASSLYGEYNNEQFF	TGTGCCAGCAGCTTATATGGGGAGTACAACAATGAGCAGTTCTTC
TRBV29-1	TRBJ2-5	-	many	CSVEVLGVQETQYF	TGCAGCGTTGAAGTTTTAGGGGTCCAAGAGACCCAGTACTTC
TRBV5-1	TRBJ2-1	TRBD2	-	CASSLDSSGTYNKQFF	TGCGCCAGCAGCTTGGATTCTAGCGGTACCTACAATAAGCAGTTCTTC
TRBV5-4	TRBJ2-7	TRBD2	-	CASSSPSGTYERYF	TGTGCCAGCAGCAGCCCTAGCGGAACCTACGAGCGGTACTTC
TRBV11-2	TRBJ2-2	-	once	CVSRQTGVLFF	TGTGTCAGCAGACAGACCGGGGTGCTGTTTTTT
TRBV29-1	TRBJ2-5	-	many	CSVEVGVAGDRGTQYF	TGCAGCGTTGAAGTGGGTGTGGCGGGAGACAGGGGGACCCAGTACTTC
TRBV7-8	TRBJ1-1	-	few	CATSLPVPVEAFF	TGTGCCACCTCGCTCCCGGTCCCCGTCGAAGCTTTCTTT
TRBV28	TRBJ2-1	TRBD2	few	CASRAGAYNEQFF	TGTGCCAGCAGAGCGGGGGCCTACAATGAGCAGTTCTTC
TRBV6-2/TRBV6-3	TRBJ2-7	TRBD2	many	CASSYGAGAVPNEQYF	TGTGCCAGCAGTTACGGAGCGGGAGCAGTCCCCAACGAGCAGTACTTC
TRBV5-1	TRBJ2-2	TRBD1	-	CASSKGDREDRGELFF	TGCGCCAGCAGCAAAGGGGACAGGGAAGATCGCGGGGAGCTGTTTTTT
TRBV11-2	TRBJ2-7	TRBD2	-	CASSAGLAGGTGEQYF	TGTGCCAGCAGCGCTGGACTAGCGGGAGGGACAGGTGAGCAGTACTTC
TRBV5-1	TRBJ2-7	-	once	CASSTGHGTYEQYF	TGCGCCAGCAGCACGGGACACGGAACTTACGAGCAGTACTTC
TRBV29-1	TRBJ2-7	TRBD2	many	CSVEVGGRVYEQYF	TGCAGCGTTGAAGTGGGCGGGAGAGTCTACGAGCAGTACTTC
TRBV2	TRBJ1-4	-	-	CASSEAITNEKLFF	TGTGCCAGTAGTGAAGCGATAACTAATGAAAAACTGTTTTTT
TRBV30	TRBJ2-1	TRBD2	-	CAGYTAGLARFDGQFF	TGTGCCGGTTACACCGCGGGACTAGCTAGGTTCGATGGGCAGTTCTTC
TRBV6-5	TRBJ2-3	TRBD2	-	CASRPGLASTDTQYF	TGTGCCAGCAGGCCCGGACTAGCGAGCACAGATACGCAGTATTTT
TRBV6-6	TRBJ2-5	TRBD2	few	CASSYFGSGRAEETQYF	TGTGCCAGCAGTTACTTCGGTAGCGGGAGGGCCGAAGAGACCCAGTACTTC
TRBV7-8	TRBJ2-7	-	-	CASNLGGNYEQYF	TGTGCCAGCAACCTAGGGGGGAACTACGAGCAGTACTTC
TRBV7-8	TRBJ2-2	-	-	CANNRMGFGRSNTGELFF	TGTGCCAACAACCGCATGGGGTTCGGTAGAAGCAACACCGGAGAACTGTTTTTT
TRBV10-3	TRBJ2-7	TRBD2	once	CTIPPAGGWYELYF	TGTACCATCCCCCCAGCGGGAGGTTGGTACGAGCTGTACTTC
TRBV5-1	TRBJ2-7	-	many	CASSLNAGRSYEQYF	TGCGCCAGCAGCTTGAACGCGGGTCGTTCCTACGAGCAGTACTTC
TRBV6-2/TRBV6-3	TRBJ2-2	TRBD2	-	CASNLLAGDTGELFF	TGTGCCAGCAATCTACTAGCGGGAGACACCGGGGAGCTGTTTTTT
TRBV5-1	TRBJ2-4	TRBD2	-	CASSLGSGSGKNIQYF	TGCGCCAGCAGCTTGGGGAGCGGGAGCGGCAAGAACATTCAGTACTTC
TRBV28	TRBJ1-2	-	few	CASFLSYGYTF	TGTGCCAGCTTTCTCTCCTATGGCTATACCTTC
TRBV30	TRBJ2-3	TRBD2	-	CGTRGRSVTQYF	TGCGGGACTAGAGGGAGATCAGTTACGCAGTATTTT
TRBV6-2/TRBV6-3	TRBJ2-1	TRBD2	many	CASSDPSGRVNEQFF	TGTGCCAGCAGTGATCCTAGCGGGAGGGTGAATGAGCAGTTCTTC